This TCR beta chain emerged from a study of T cell changes during pregnancy in multiple sclerosis. Using immunoSEQ multiplex PCR, the repertoire was profiled, and TCRdb retains in-frame clones only, with some absent. This table holds tens of thousands of clones, approximately 90% found once. V lost 0 bases and J lost 9, with 6 bases in between. Germline CDR1 is SGHDT and CDR2 is YYEEEE. This CDR3 spans 11 amino acids. Only one count was recorded for this clone. J is TRBJ2-5 and V is TRBV5-6; D might be TRBD2 (5 bases). The sequence came from a female donor with multiple sclerosis, enrolled in a pregnancy study. This specimen consisted of peripheral blood, obtained in the second trimester of pregnancy. For the CDR3, the DNA is TGTGCCAGCAGCTTGGGAGCGGCCCAGTACTTC. It yields the protein CASSLGAAQYF. Looking up the rest from reference TRBV5-6 and TRBJ2-5 gives the full variable domain: DAGVTQSPTHLIKTRGQQVTLRCSPKSGHDTVSWYQQALGQGPQFIFQYYEEEERQRGNFPDRFSGHQFPNYSSELNVNALLLGDSALYLCASSLGAAQYFGPGTRLLVL.